The 20 T cell receptor beta chains below come from one sample, sequenced in a study of identical twins (dated by TCRdb to 2016 to 2018). The library was built by means of 5' RACE. Sequencing used an Illumina HiSeq 2000. The public reads were reanalyzed by TCRdb: fastp trimming at Q25, MiXCR alignment, in-frame beta chains only. Identical CDR3 proteins give one entry, which carries the most common genes and DNA. The sample includes hundreds of thousands of distinct CDR3 sequences, with about 18% observed a single time. The ten largest clones take up roughly 13% of the sample. The sample was also reused in another study, on T cells expressing NK-cell markers.

The sample consisted of PBMCs. The receptors shown here come from a woman younger than 35 in good health.

The J gene is TRBJ2-2, the V gene TRBV12-3 or TRBV12-4, with unresolved D. V lost 5 bases, J lost 9 bases, and 10 bases lay in between. The length of the CDR3 is 12 residues. CDR3 loop: CASSPILRELFF. The CDR3 DNA is TGTGCCAGCAGTCCCATTTTGCGGGAGCTGTTTTTT.

This clonotype appeared a few times. The rearrangement links TRBV5-1 to TRBJ2-7, with D perhaps TRBD1 or TRBD2 (5 bases each). Germline CDR1 SGHRS, CDR2 YFSETQ. V was clipped by 0 bases and J by 10 bases, with 17 bases between them. This CDR3 is 14 amino acids long. CDR3 nucleotide sequence: TGCGCCAGCAGCTTGGAACGAGCCGGGGCTAGTCAGTACTTC. Its protein product is CASSLERAGASQYF. The entire variable domain, with the rest obtained from reference TRBV5-1 and TRBJ2-7, is as follows: KAGVTQTPRYLIKTRGQQVTLSCSPISGHRSVSWYQQTPGQGLQFLFEYFSETQRNKGNFPGRFSGRQFSNSRSEMNVSTLELGDSALYLCASSLERAGASQYFGPGTRLTVT.

The chain uses TRBV7-2 and TRBJ1-2; D call uncertain. CDR3 length equals 14 residues. The germline CDR1 and CDR2 sequences are SGHTA and FQGNSA. Between the trimmed V and J ends, which lost 4 bases and 2 bases, there was a span of 11 bases. For the CDR3, the DNA is TGTGCCAGCAGCTCTGAGACGGGGAACTATGGCTACACCTTC. Protein sequence: CASSSETGNYGYTF.

The chain recombines TRBV20-1 with TRBJ2-1, with D perhaps TRBD2 (6 bases). Trimming stripped 5 bases from V and 0 bases from J, with 23 bases between. Germline V lookup: CDR1 DFQATT, CDR2 SNEGSKA (reference sequence). This CDR3 spans 18 amino acids. The CDR3 protein is CSAGNPGPSASSYNEQFF. The CDR3 DNA reads TGCAGTGCTGGAAACCCGGGGCCTAGCGCGAGCTCCTACAATGAGCAGTTCTTC.

This clonotype was picked up a small number of times. The chain uses TRBV6-1 and TRBJ1-1; a possible D gene is TRBD1 (5 bases). The CDR3 loop spans 16 amino acids. V lost 6 bases to trimming and J lost 5 bases, with 22 bases between them. Germline loops: CDR1 MNHNS, CDR2 SASEGT. CDR3 in DNA: TGTGCCAGCAGGGAGAAGGGGCGGTCCAGGATGACTGAAGCTTTCTTT. Translating gives CASREKGRSRMTEAFF.

This clonotype was picked up a small number of times. V is TRBV5-1 and J is TRBJ2-7, with 9 bases identical to TRBD2. Germline CDR1 SGHRS, CDR2 YFSETQ. V was clipped by 4 bases and J by 4 bases; unmatched bases: 9. This CDR3 contains 15 residues. This CDR3 is CASSPLAGMVYEQYF. CDR3 in DNA: TGCGCCAGCAGCCCGCTAGCGGGGATGGTGTACGAGCAGTACTTC.

Many counts were recorded for this clonotype. This sequence joins TRBV30 and TRBJ2-5; D gene uncertain. There are 13 residues in the CDR3. Trimming left V 2 bases short and J 2 bases short, with 9 bases between. Germline lookup yields CDR1 GTSNPN and CDR2 SVGIG (reference sequence). The CDR3, as DNA: TGTGCCTGGAGTATGGCTCCTCAAGAGACCCAGTACTTC. Amino acid sequence: CAWSMAPQETQYF.

This clonotype was detected many times. The chain recombines TRBV5-1 with TRBJ2-1, with D perhaps being TRBD1 or TRBD2 (5 bases each). Germline V gives CDR1 SGHRS, CDR2 YFSETQ. The V gene lost 1 base and the J gene lost 7 bases, with 24 bases spanning the gap. The CDR3 is 18 amino acids. CDR3 protein: CASSLKRYFSGKRNEQFF. The CDR3 nucleotides are TGCGCCAGCAGCTTGAAGCGGTACTTTTCAGGGAAACGGAATGAGCAGTTCTTC.

This clonotype was counted a few times. This rearrangement joins TRBV6-1 to TRBJ2-4; TRBD2 matches 11 bases. This CDR3 comprises 18 residues. The V segment lost 1 base and the J segment 1 base; nucleotides outside the gene matches: 6. Germline lookup yields CDR1 MNHNS and CDR2 SASEGT. CDR3 sequence (DNA): TGTGCCAGCAGTGAAGGGATAGCGGGAGGGCCGGCCAAAAACATTCAGTACTTC. Protein sequence: CASSEGIAGGPAKNIQYF.

The chain uses TRBV7-2 and TRBJ2-7, with D possibly matching TRBD2 (5 bases). CDR3 length: 14 residues. V lost 8 bases, J lost 6 bases, and 20 bases lay in between. The V gene's germline CDR1 is SGHTA and CDR2 FQGNSA. As DNA, the CDR3 is TGTGCCAGCCGACCTGCCCCGGGGAGTGGCGAGCAGTACTTC. This translates into CASRPAPGSGEQYF.

The V and J genes are TRBV19 and TRBJ2-6; TRBD1 is a possible D gene (6 bases). Germline lookup yields CDR1 LNHDA and CDR2 SQIVND (reference sequence). This CDR3 region has 17 residues. V lost 6 bases and J 0 bases, leaving 15 bases between the germline ends. The CDR3 bases are TGTGCCAGTAGACCGAGCCAGGGGATCTCTGGGGCCAACGTCCTGACTTTC. The encoded protein is CASRPSQGISGANVLTF.

This clonotype was found many times. The V and J genes are TRBV29-1 and TRBJ2-7, with a weak D call TRBD2 (5 bases). Germline V gives CDR1 SQVTM, CDR2 ANQGSEA. The CDR3 sequence is 13 residues long. The V end was cut by 6 bases, the J end by 0 bases, with 12 bases between. The CDR3 DNA follows: TGCAGCGTGAGACGAGGGAGCTCCTACGAGCAGTACTTC. Amino acid sequence: CSVRRGSSYEQYF.

This clonotype was seen more than once but under ten times. The rearrangement links TRBV6-1 to TRBJ2-5; 7 bases are a match to TRBD2. Germline V CDR1 and CDR2: MNHNS, SASEGT. The CDR3 runs 13 residues. Trimming removed 4 bases from V and 5 bases from J; junction bases left unmatched: 4. For the CDR3, the DNA is TGTGCCAGCAGTGGGCGGGGGAGGGAGACCCAGTACTTC. Translating it yields CASSGRGRETQYF.

This clonotype has a handful of counts. The genes are TRBV12-3 or TRBV12-4 and TRBJ1-2; 8 positions match TRBD1. Trimming removed 6 bases from V and 4 bases from J; junction bases left unmatched: 10. This CDR3 contains 15 residues. In DNA form, the CDR3 reads TGTGCCAGCAGACCACGGACAGGGTTTGGCTATGGCTACACCTTC. Its translation: CASRPRTGFGYGYTF.

The rearrangement uses TRBV5-1 and TRBJ2-7, with D perhaps given as TRBD1 or TRBD2 (5 bases each). Germline CDR1 SGHRS, CDR2 YFSETQ. The CDR3 totals 15 residues. V lost 2 bases, J lost 5 bases, and 17 bases lay in between. CDR3 region: CASSLTGTAPDEQYF. CDR3 coding DNA: TGCGCCAGCAGCTTAACCGGGACCGCCCCGGACGAGCAGTACTTC.

The CDR3 bases are TGTGCCAGCAGTTACCCGACCCTTAGGGGTACCGGGGAGCTGTTTTTT. Translated: CASSYPTLRGTGELFF. V is TRBV6-2 or TRBV6-3 and J is TRBJ2-2; TRBD1 might be the D (5 bases). This CDR3 contains 16 residues. Germline-derived CDR1 and CDR2 are MNHEY and SVGEGT. V lost 2 bases to trimming and J lost 5 bases, with 15 bases between them.

The chain couples TRBV20-1 to TRBJ2-7, with a possible D match to TRBD2 (6 bases). This CDR3 contains 13 residues. V was trimmed by 5 bases and J by 4 bases, leaving 15 bases between them. Looked up from germline, CDR1 is DFQATT and CDR2 is SNEGSKA (reference sequence). The CDR3 DNA reads TGCAGTGCTGTCCCGGGAGTATCGTACGAGCAGTACTTC. Translated: CSAVPGVSYEQYF.

This rearrangement joins TRBV7-8 to TRBJ2-5; D is perhaps TRBD2 (5 bases). CDR3 length: 16 residues. Between the trimmed V and J ends, which lost 1 base and 4 bases, there was a span of 16 bases. Looked up from germline, CDR1 is SGHVS and CDR2 is FQNEAQ. The chain's CDR3 is CASSLEGISETETQYF. DNA of the CDR3: TGTGCCAGCAGCTTAGAGGGTATTAGCGAGACAGAGACCCAGTACTTC.

At least ten counts were recorded for this clonotype. The chain combines TRBV20-1 with TRBJ2-7, with TRBD1 matching over 11 bases. The V and J ends lost 0 bases and 4 bases, in that order; junction bases with no gene match: 2. Germline CDR1 is DFQATT and CDR2 is SNEGSKA (reference sequence). This CDR3 has 14 amino acids. The CDR3: CSAREGQGGYEQYF. Written as DNA, the CDR3 is TGCAGTGCTAGAGAGGGACAGGGGGGATACGAGCAGTACTTC.

The sample holds a few counts of this clonotype. This rearrangement joins TRBV7-2 to TRBJ2-7; 9 bases are shared with TRBD2. This CDR3 has 14 amino acids. V was clipped by 1 base and J by 6 bases; unmatched bases: 4. Germline CDR1 reads SGHTA; CDR2 reads FQGNSA. CDR3 sequence: CASSLVRGRAEQYF. CDR3 nucleotide sequence: TGTGCCAGCAGCTTAGTGCGCGGGAGGGCCGAGCAGTACTTC.